This TCR beta chain was recorded in a study of early T cells in non-severe SARS-CoV-2 infection. The CDR3 has 14 amino acids. From germline, CDR1 is SGHNT and CDR2 YYREEE (reference sequence). V dropped 1 base and J dropped 7; count of bases not matched to a gene: 5. This clonotype was found many times. cDNA molecules, individually, were tagged with unique molecular identifiers. TCRdb called the 5' RACE reads again in MiXCR, with one record for every CDR3 protein. This table holds fewer than 85,000 distinct CDR3 sequences, around 15% found once. V gene TRBV5-4 combines with J gene TRBJ2-3, with 8 bases lining up with TRBD1. What was sequenced was whole blood. The clonotype was recovered from an adult who was a healthcare worker with PCR-confirmed SARS-CoV-2 infection or an uninfected control (not recorded which). This CDR3 is CASSLFQGANTQYF. The CDR3, as DNA: TGTGCCAGCAGCTTGTTTCAGGGGGCAAATACGCAGTATTTT.